The 14 T cell receptor beta chains below come from one sample, sequenced in a study of T cells in Graves' hyperthyroidism and ophthalmopathy (dated by TCRdb to about 2019). Library preparation used multiplex PCR. Sequencing relied on an Illumina HiSeq 2000. The TCR beta CDR3 regions were amplified from the RNA transcripts. The first round of RT-PCR for the TCR CDR3 was performed with the HTBI primer set and the Qiagen OneStep RT-PCR kit. TCRdb trimmed the raw reads at Q25, called clones with MiXCR and kept productive beta chains. Rows merge per CDR3 protein into single entries with the most common DNA and genes. The sample has about 130,000 distinct CDR3 sequences on record, approximately 20% of them singletons. The ten largest clones capture 60% to 80% of the sample. Sequenced material: blood. The receptors were gathered from a woman in her forties or fifties with Graves' hyperthyroidism that later progressed to Graves' ophthalmopathy.

The chain recombines TRBV12-3 or TRBV12-4 with TRBJ2-4; D not certain. V gave up 4 bases and J gave up 10 bases, with 14 bases separating them. The CDR3 covers 13 residues. CDR3 nucleotide sequence: TGTGCCAGCAGTTACGGTGGCTTGCGGATTCAGTACTTC. Amino acid sequence: CASSYGGLRIQYF.

The chain combines TRBV12-3 or TRBV12-4 with TRBJ2-6; 7 positions match TRBD2. CDR3 length: 14 residues. Germline trimming cut 8 bases from V and 2 bases from J; bases unmatched to any gene: 3. The CDR3, as DNA: TGTGCCAGCCTGGGGGGGGCTGGGGCCAACGTCCTGACTTTC. Amino acid sequence: CASLGGAGANVLTF.

The chain has TRBV6-1 and TRBJ2-5, with a weak D call TRBD2 (6 bases). The V gene lost 7 bases and the J gene lost 1 base, with 13 bases spanning the gap. Germline V gene lookup returns CDR1 MNHNS and CDR2 SASEGT. The length of the CDR3 is 14 residues. The CDR3 region has the DNA TGTGCCAGCACTTTAACTAGCAGCCAAGAGACCCAGTACTTC. Its translation: CASTLTSSQETQYF.

With respect to this clonotype: A much larger clone differs by one base, so this may be a read error. The chain links TRBV28 to TRBJ1-1; D may be TRBD1 (5 bases). CDR1 is MDHEN, CDR2 SYDVKM, per germline. This CDR3 is 16 amino acids long. The CDR3 spells CAGSFQGPGEDTEAFF. CDR3 DNA sequence: TGTGCCGGCAGTTTCCAGGGCCCGGGCGAAGACACTGAAGCTTTCTTT. Looking up the rest from reference TRBV28 and TRBJ1-1 gives the full variable domain: DVKVTQSSRYLVKRTGEKVFLECVQDMDHENMFWYRQDPGLGLRLIYFSYDVKMKEKGDIPEGYSVSREKKERFSLILESASTNQTSMYLCAGSFQGPGEDTEAFFGQGTRLTVV.

The J gene is TRBJ2-7, the V gene TRBV20-1; 10 nucleotides match TRBD2. The length of the CDR3 is 15 residues. V shed 0 bases, J shed 3 bases, and the junction held 5 bases outside the gene matches. Germline CDR1 and CDR2: DFQATT and SNEGSKA (reference sequence). This chain's CDR3 is CSARDLAGAVYEQYF. The CDR3 nucleotides read TGCAGTGCTAGAGATCTAGCGGGAGCCGTCTACGAGCAGTACTTC.

CDR3 nucleotide sequence: TGTGCCCGAAACCAGGGGTCCTTCACCGGGGAGCTGTTTTTT. Translated, it gives CARNQGSFTGELFF. The V gene is TRBV19, the J gene TRBJ2-2, with a tentative D call TRBD1 (6 bases). Germline CDR1 reads LNHDA; CDR2 reads SQIVND (reference sequence). The length of the CDR3 is 14 residues. Trimming took off 11 bases at V and 4 bases at J, with 17 bases between the two ends.

At least ten counts were recorded for this clonotype. The chain carries TRBV20-1 and TRBJ2-7, with 12 positions matching TRBD2. Germline-derived CDR1 and CDR2 are DFQATT and SNEGSKA (reference sequence). V lost 6 bases and J lost 7; bases outside the gene matches: 10. The CDR3 sequence is 14 residues long. CDR3 nucleotides: TGCAGTGCCCCATCTAGCGGGAGGGCGAAAGAGCAGTACTTC. It encodes CSAPSSGRAKEQYF.

In this sample, this clonotype turned up many times. The chain is built from TRBV20-1 and TRBJ2-1, with D uncertain. There are 15 residues in the CDR3. Germline CDR1 and CDR2: DFQATT and SNEGSKA (reference sequence). V was clipped by 6 bases and J by 0 bases, with 15 bases between them. CDR3 DNA: TGCAGTGCCCCCCGACTGACGAGCTCCTACAATGAGCAGTTCTTC. Amino acid sequence: CSAPRLTSSYNEQFF.

This clonotype was counted at least ten times. The V call is TRBV5-1, the J call TRBJ1-1, with D possibly TRBD1 on 5 matching bases. The CDR3 totals 14 residues. With 4 bases removed from V and 3 bases from J, the gap between germline ends came to 13 bases. Germline lookup yields CDR1 SGHRS and CDR2 YFSETQ. The CDR3 nucleotides are TGCGCCAGCAGCGAGGACCTGGGGGACACTGAAGCTTTCTTT. This codes for CASSEDLGDTEAFF.

In its sample, this clonotype was seen many times. CDR3 coding DNA: TGTGCCAGCAGCTTAGTGGAGAATTCCTATGGCTACACCTTC. Protein sequence: CASSLVENSYGYTF. This chain uses TRBV7-9 with TRBJ1-2; D is unresolved. CDR1 is SEHNR, CDR2 FQNEAQ, per germline (reference sequence). V lost 1 base and J 4 bases, leaving 10 bases between the germline ends. This CDR3 region has 14 residues.

This clonotype was seen many times. V gene TRBV7-2 combines with J gene TRBJ2-2, with D hard to call. V was shortened by 1 base and J by 4 bases, with 7 bases between the two germline ends. The germline V gene has CDR1 SGHTA and CDR2 FQGNSA. CDR3 length equals 14 residues. CDR3 sequence: CASSLGPGTGELFF. Here the CDR3 DNA reads TGTGCCAGCAGCTTAGGGCCGGGCACCGGGGAGCTGTTTTTT. The full variable domain, in which reference TRBV7-2 and TRBJ2-2 provide the parts outside the CDR3, is GAGVSQSPSNKVTEKGKDVELRCDPISGHTALYWYRQSLGQGLEFLIYFQGNSAPDKSGLPSDRFSAERTGGSVSTLTIQRTQQEDSAVYLCASSLGPGTGELFFGEGSRLTVL.

This clonotype was recorded at least ten times. The chain couples TRBV7-6 to TRBJ1-3; D is unresolved. CDR1 SGHVS and CDR2 FNYEAQ come from the germline V gene. This CDR3 comprises 14 residues. V shed 3 bases and J shed 8 bases, with 14 bases lying between them. This chain's CDR3 is CASSFQVAGDTIYF. CDR3 sequence (DNA): TGTGCCAGCAGCTTCCAAGTTGCCGGGGACACCATATATTTT.

The chain links TRBV11-2 to TRBJ1-1; no reliable D call. Germline V lookup: CDR1 SGHAT, CDR2 FQNNGV. Trimming left V 6 bases short and J 11 bases short, with 13 bases between. The CDR3 is made up of 11 amino acids. Here the CDR3 reads CASSPERRAFF. CDR3 nucleotides: TGTGCCAGCAGTCCAGAGAGGCGGGCTTTCTTT.

The chain is built from TRBV7-3 and TRBJ1-2; D is ambiguous. This CDR3 has 14 amino acids. Germline V gene lookup returns CDR1 SGHTA and CDR2 FQGTGA. Between the trimmed V and J ends, which lost 2 bases and 4 bases, there was a span of 11 bases. The CDR3 sequence: CASSLVNAGYGYTF. The DNA of the CDR3 is TGTGCCAGCAGCTTAGTCAACGCAGGCTATGGCTACACCTTC.